One TCR beta chain is described in this entry. As handled by the study authors: Amplified reference gene primers provided the basis for estimating nucleated cell counts. Libraries were prepared by immunoSEQ multiplex PCR; TCRdb keeps only in-frame clonotypes and omits some of them. V and J calls and clone size are copied from that table; D and trimming were computed from the DNA. The sample shows more than 100,000 clones, over 75% of them seen only once. This sample was included in a study of blood T cell repertoires in COVID-19. Study-wide background: Material from acute and convalescent COVID-19 was sourced from the United States, Italy and Spain. Sources were T cells, B-cell-depleted T cells, or PBMCs; the material itself was cDNA or gDNA.

This CDR3 comprises 14 residues. Germline V gene data show CDR1 as LNHNV and CDR2 as YYDKDF (reference sequence). The V and J ends lost 1 base and 2 bases, in that order; junction bases with no gene match: 1. The sample comprised peripheral blood. The clonotype comes from a man aged 80 or over with acute or convalescent COVID-19. The chain employs TRBV15 and TRBJ1-2, with 7 bases fitting TRBD1. The chain's CDR3 is CATSRGDSNYGYTF. CDR3 DNA sequence: TGTGCCACCAGCAGAGGGGACAGCAACTATGGCTACACCTTC.